This T cell receptor beta chain originates from a study of T cells after yellow fever vaccination. The study made its TCR cDNA through 5'RACE template switching. That step introduced a universal primer site along with UMIs. TCRdb re-called the 5' RACE reads through MiXCR, storing one row per CDR3 protein. This sample has 110,000 or so distinct CDR3 sequences; about 7% occur once, and the top ten carry approximately 2.7%. This clonotype occurred many times. Its specificity is unknown. Germline CDR1 reads LGHNT; CDR2 reads FRNRAP. CDR3 size: 16 residues. The ends lost 5 bases at V and 4 bases at J; junction bases unmatched: 11. General study results and limits: A large majority of primary-vaccination clones showed up again after the booster (96% CD4, roughly 91% CD8). Peaking on day 5 versus 15, the secondary response was faster but weaker.

The sample in question was CD4+ T cells sorted from PBMCs, obtained about 41 days after the first yellow fever vaccination. This TCR derives from a young man who received the YFV17D yellow fever vaccine. This sequence joins TRBV12-5 and TRBJ1-1; 9 bases are shared with TRBD1. CDR3 sequence: CASGAGTGIDSTEAFF. DNA for the CDR3: TGTGCTAGTGGTGCCGGGACAGGGATTGACAGCACTGAAGCTTTCTTT. The full variable domain, with the rest looked up from reference TRBV12-5 and TRBJ1-1, is DARVTQTPRHKVTEMGQEVTMRCQPILGHNTVFWYRQTMMQGLELLAYFRNRAPLDDSGMPKDRFSAEMPDATLATLKIQPSEPRDSAVYFCASGAGTGIDSTEAFFGQGTRLTVV.